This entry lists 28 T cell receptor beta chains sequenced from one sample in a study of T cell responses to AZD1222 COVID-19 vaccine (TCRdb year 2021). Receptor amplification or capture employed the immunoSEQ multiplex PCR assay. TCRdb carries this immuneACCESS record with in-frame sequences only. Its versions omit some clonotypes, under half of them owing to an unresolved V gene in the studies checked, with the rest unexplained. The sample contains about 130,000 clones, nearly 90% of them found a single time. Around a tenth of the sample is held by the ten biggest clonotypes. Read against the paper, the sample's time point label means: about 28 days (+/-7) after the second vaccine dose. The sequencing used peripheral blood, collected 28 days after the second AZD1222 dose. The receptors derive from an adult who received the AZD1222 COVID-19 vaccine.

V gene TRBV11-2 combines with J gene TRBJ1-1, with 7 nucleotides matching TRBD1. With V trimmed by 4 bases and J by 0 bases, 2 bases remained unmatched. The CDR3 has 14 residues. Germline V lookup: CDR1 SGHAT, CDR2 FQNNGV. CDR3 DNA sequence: TGTGCCAGCAGCTCTACAGGGGTGAACACTGAAGCTTTCTTT. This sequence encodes CASSSTGVNTEAFF.

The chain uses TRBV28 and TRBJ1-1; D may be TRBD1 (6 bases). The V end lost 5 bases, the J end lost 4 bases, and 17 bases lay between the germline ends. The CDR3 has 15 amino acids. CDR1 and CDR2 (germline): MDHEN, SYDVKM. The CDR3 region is CASSPYRVRGTEAFF. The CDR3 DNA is TGTGCCAGCAGTCCCTACAGGGTTCGGGGCACTGAAGCTTTCTTT.

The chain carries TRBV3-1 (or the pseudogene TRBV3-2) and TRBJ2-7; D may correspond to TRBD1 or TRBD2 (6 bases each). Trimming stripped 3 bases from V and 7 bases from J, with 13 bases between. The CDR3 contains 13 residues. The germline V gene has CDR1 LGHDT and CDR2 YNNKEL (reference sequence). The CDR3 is CASSHWGASEQYF. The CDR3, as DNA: TGTGCCAGCAGCCATTGGGGGGCGAGTGAGCAGTACTTC.

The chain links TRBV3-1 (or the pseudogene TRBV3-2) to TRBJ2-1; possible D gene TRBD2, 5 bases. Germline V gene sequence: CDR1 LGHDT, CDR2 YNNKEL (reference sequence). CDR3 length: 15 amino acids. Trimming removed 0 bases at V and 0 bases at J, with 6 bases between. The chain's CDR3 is CASSQDTSSYNEQFF. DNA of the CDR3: TGTGCCAGCAGCCAAGATACTAGCTCCTACAATGAGCAGTTCTTC.

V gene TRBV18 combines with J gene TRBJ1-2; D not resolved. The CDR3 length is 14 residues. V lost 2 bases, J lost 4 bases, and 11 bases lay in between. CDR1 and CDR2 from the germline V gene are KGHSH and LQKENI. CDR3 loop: CASSPEYNSYGYTF. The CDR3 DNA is TGTGCCAGCTCACCAGAATACAACTCCTATGGCTACACCTTC.

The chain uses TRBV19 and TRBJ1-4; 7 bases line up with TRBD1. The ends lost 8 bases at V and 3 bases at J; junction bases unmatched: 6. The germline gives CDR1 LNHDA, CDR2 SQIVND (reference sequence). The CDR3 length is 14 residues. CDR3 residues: CASQTGASNEKLFF. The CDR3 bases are TGTGCCAGTCAAACAGGGGCCTCTAATGAAAAACTGTTTTTT.

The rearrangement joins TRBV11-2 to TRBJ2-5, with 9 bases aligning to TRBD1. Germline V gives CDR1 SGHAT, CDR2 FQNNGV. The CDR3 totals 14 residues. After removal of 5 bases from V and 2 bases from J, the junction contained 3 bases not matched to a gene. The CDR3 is CASSTGQGQETQYF. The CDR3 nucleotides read TGTGCCAGCAGCACCGGACAGGGGCAAGAGACCCAGTACTTC.

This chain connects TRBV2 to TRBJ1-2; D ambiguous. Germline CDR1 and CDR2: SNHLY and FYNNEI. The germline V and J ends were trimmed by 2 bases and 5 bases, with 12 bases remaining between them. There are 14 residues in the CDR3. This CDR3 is CASSETASTYGYTF. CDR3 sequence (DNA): TGTGCCAGCAGTGAAACGGCCAGTACATATGGCTACACCTTC.

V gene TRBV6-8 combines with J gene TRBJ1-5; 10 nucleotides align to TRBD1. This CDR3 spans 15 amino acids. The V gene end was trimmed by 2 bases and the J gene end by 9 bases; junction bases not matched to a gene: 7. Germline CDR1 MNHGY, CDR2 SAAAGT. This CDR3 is CASSYGDRGKGPQHF. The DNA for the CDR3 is TGTGCCAGCAGTTACGGGGACAGGGGAAAAGGGCCCCAGCATTTT.

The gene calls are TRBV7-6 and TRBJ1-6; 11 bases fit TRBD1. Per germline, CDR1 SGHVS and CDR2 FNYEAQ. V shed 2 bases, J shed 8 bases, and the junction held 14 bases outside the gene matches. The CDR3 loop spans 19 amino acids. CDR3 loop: CASSLYPLGQGARDSPLHF. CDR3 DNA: TGTGCCAGCAGCTTATACCCCCTCGGACAGGGGGCGCGGGATTCACCCCTCCACTTT.

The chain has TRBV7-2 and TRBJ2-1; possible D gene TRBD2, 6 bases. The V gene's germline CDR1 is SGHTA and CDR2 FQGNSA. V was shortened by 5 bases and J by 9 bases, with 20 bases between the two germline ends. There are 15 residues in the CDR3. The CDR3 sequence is CASSVGTALQGEQFF. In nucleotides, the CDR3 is TGTGCCAGCAGCGTAGGGACTGCTCTACAAGGTGAGCAGTTCTTC.

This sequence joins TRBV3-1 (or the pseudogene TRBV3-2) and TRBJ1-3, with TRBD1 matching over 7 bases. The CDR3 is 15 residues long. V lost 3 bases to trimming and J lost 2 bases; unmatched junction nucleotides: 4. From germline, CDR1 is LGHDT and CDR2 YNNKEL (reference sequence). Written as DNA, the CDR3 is TGTGCCAGCAGCCATGGAGGGGGCCCTGGAAACACCATATATTTT. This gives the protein CASSHGGGPGNTIYF.

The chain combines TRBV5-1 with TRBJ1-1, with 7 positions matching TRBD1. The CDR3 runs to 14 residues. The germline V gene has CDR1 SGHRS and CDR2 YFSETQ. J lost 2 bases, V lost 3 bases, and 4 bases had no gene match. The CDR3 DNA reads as TGCGCCAGCAGCTCGGGACAGATTAACACTGAAGCTTTCTTT. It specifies CASSSGQINTEAFF.

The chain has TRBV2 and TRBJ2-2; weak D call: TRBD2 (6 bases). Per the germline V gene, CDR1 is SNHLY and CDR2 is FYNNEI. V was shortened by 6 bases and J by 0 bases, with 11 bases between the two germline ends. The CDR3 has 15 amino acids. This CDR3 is CASSERLANTGELFF. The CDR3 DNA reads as TGTGCCAGCAGCGAGCGACTAGCGAACACCGGGGAGCTGTTTTTT.

CDR3 amino acids: CAWQQGANQPQHF. The CDR3 DNA is TGTGCCTGGCAACAGGGGGCTAATCAGCCCCAGCATTTT. This chain uses TRBV30 with TRBJ1-5; 9 bases map to TRBD1. V lost 5 bases, J lost 4 bases, and 3 bases stayed unmatched. From germline, CDR1 is GTSNPN and CDR2 SVGIG (reference sequence). CDR3 length: 13 amino acids. Together with reference TRBV30 and TRBJ1-5, the CDR3 gives the full variable domain: SQTIHQWPATLVQPVGSPLSLECTVEGTSNPNLYWYRQAAGRGLQLLFYSVGIGQISSEVPQNLSASRPQDRQFILSSKKLLLSDSGFYLCAWQQGANQPQHFGDGTRLSIL.

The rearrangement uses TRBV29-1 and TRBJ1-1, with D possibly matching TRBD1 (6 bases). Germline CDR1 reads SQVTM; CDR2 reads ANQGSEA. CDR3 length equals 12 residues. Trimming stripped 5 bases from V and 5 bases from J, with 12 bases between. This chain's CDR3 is CSVKQQGTEAFF. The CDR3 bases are TGCAGCGTTAAACAACAGGGAACTGAAGCTTTCTTT.

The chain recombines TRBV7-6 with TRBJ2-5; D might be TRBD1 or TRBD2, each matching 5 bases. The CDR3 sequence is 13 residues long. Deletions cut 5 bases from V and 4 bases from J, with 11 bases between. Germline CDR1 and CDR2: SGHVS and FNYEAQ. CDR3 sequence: CASSPLRGETQYF. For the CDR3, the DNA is TGTGCCAGCAGCCCTCTGAGGGGAGAGACCCAGTACTTC.

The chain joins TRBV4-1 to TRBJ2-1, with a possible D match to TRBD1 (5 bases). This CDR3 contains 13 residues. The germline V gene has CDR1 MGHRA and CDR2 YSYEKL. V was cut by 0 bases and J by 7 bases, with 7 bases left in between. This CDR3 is CASSQETANEQFF. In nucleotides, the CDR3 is TGCGCCAGCAGCCAAGAGACAGCTAATGAGCAGTTCTTC.

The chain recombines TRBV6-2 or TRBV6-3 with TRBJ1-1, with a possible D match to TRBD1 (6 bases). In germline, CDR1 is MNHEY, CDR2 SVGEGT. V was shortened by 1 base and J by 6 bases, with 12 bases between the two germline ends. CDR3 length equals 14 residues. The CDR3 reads CASSYFTGLAEAFF. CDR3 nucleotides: TGTGCCAGCAGTTACTTTACAGGGCTGGCTGAAGCTTTCTTT.

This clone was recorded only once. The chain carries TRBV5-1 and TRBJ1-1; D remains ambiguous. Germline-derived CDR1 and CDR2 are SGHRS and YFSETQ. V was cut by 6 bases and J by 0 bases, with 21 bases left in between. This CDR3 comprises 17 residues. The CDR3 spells CASTLNPNRNMNTEAFF. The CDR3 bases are TGCGCCAGCACCCTAAACCCAAACCGGAATATGAACACTGAAGCTTTCTTT.

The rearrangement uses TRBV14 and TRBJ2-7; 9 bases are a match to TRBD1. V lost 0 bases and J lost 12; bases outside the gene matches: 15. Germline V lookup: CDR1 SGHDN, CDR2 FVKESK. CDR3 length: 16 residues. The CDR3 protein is CASSQDWSTGGRFLYF. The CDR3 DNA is TGTGCCAGCAGCCAAGATTGGAGTACAGGGGGCCGATTTCTGTACTTC.

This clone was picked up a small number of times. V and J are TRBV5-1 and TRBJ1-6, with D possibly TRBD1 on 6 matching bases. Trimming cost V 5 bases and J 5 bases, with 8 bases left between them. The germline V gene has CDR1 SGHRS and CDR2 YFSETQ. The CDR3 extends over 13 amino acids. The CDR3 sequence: CASRQGDNSPLHF. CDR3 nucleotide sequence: TGCGCCAGCAGACAGGGTGATAATTCACCCCTCCACTTT.

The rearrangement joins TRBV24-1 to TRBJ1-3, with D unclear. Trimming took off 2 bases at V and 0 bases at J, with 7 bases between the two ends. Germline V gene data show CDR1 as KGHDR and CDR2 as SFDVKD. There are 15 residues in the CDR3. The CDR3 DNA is TGTGCCACCAGTGATTCAGCGGACTCTGGAAACACCATATATTTT. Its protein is CATSDSADSGNTIYF.

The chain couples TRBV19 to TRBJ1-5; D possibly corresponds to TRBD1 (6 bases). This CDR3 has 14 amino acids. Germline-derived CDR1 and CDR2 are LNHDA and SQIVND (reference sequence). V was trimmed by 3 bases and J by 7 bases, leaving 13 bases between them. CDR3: CASSMGGQAQPQHF. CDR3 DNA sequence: TGTGCCAGTAGTATGGGGGGGCAGGCCCAGCCCCAGCATTTT.

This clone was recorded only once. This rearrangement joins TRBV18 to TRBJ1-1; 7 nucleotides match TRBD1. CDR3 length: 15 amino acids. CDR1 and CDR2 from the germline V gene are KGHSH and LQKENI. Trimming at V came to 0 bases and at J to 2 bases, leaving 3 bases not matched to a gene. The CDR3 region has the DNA TGTGCCAGCTCACCACCCAACAGGGGTAACACTGAAGCTTTCTTT. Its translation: CASSPPNRGNTEAFF.

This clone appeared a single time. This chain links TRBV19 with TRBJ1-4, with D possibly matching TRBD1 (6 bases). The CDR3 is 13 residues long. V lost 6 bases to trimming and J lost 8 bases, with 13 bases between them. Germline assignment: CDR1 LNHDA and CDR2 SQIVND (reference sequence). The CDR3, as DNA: TGTGCCAGTAGCCGGACAGTACAAGAAAAACTGTTTTTT. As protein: CASSRTVQEKLFF.

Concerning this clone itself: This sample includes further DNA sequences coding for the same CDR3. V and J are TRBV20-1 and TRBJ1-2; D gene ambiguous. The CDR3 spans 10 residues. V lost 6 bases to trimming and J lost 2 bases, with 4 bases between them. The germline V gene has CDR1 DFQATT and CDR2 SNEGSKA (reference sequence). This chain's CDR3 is CSAGNYGYTF. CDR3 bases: TGCAGTGCAGGCAACTATGGCTACACCTTC.

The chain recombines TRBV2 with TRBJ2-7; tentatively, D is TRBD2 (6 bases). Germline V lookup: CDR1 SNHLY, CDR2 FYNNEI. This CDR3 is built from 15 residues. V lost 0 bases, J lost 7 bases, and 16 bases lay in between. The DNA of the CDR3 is TGTGCCAGCAGTGAAGCGCTTTGGCTAGCGCGGGAGCAGTACTTC. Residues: CASSEALWLAREQYF.